This T cell receptor beta chain was recorded in a study of T cell responses to AZD1222 COVID-19 vaccine. Study context: Second doses at about 4 or about 12 weeks were pooled.

Profiling relied on immunoSEQ multiplex PCR, and the TCRdb table lists in-frame clones only, not all of them. Of some 100,000 clones listed, over 90% were seen once; the top ten hold 1.5% to 2%. Worth noting for this clone: No antigen is known for it.

Study results and limitations: Repertoires in all cases were sampled only once the peak T cell response had passed. The breadth and depth of Spike-specific TCRs increased once two AZD1222 doses had been given.

The CDR3 has 16 residues. Germline CDR1 and CDR2: KGHSH and LQKENI. Trimming at V came to 8 bases and at J to 2 bases, leaving 7 bases not matched to a gene. The sequencing used peripheral blood, collected on day 0 of AZD1222 vaccination. The V and J genes are TRBV18 and TRBJ2-3; 13 bases line up with TRBD2. The clonotype originates from an adult in good health. The CDR3 bases are TGTGCCAGCCTGCAAGGGACTAGCGGGACCACAGATACGCAGTATTTT. It specifies CASLQGTSGTTDTQYF.